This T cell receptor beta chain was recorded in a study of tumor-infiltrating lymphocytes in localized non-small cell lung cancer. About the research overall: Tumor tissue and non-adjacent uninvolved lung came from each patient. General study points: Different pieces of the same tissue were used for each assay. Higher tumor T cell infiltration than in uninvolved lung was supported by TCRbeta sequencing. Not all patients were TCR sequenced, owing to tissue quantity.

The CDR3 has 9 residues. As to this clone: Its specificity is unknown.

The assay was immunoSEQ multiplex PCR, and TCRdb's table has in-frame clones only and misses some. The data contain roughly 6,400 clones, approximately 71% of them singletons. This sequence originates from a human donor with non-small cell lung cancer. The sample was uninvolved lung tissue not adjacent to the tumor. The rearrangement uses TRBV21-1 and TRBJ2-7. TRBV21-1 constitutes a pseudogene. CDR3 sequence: CASNLIGYF. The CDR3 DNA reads TGTGCCAGCAACCTTATTGGGTACTTC.